The sequence of this TCR beta chain was determined in a study of blood T cell repertoires in COVID-19. Study details: Specimens from acute and convalescent COVID-19 originated in the United States, Italy and Spain. Sources were T cells, B-cell-depleted T cells, or PBMCs; the material itself was cDNA or gDNA.

The V and J ends lost 2 bases and 2 bases, in that order; junction bases with no gene match: 6. Germline assignment: CDR1 WNHNN and CDR2 SYGVQD (reference sequence). CDR3 length: 15 residues. Authors' analysis steps: Reference gene primer amplification gave estimated nucleated cell counts. Data came from immunoSEQ multiplex PCR; TCRdb stores just in-frame clones and leaves some out. D and trimming were read from the DNA, whereas the V and J calls and clone size are those reported in that table. Of approximately 150,000 clones in the sample, 80% to 90% are singletons; the top ten hold around 1.4%. Sequencing was done on a sample of peripheral blood. The TCR comes from a woman aged 50 to 65 with acute or convalescent COVID-19. J is TRBJ2-7 and V is TRBV10-1, with 7 bases matching TRBD2. The CDR3 DNA is TGCGCCAGCAGTGAGGGGGCTAGCGGACCCTACGAGCAGTACTTC. Translation: CASSEGASGPYEQYF.